A single sample gave rise to the 13 T cell receptor beta chains below, sequenced in a study of T cells in localized non-small cell lung cancer. Libraries were prepared by immunoSEQ multiplex PCR; TCRdb keeps only in-frame clonotypes and omits some of them. The sample carries 65,000 or so clones, about four fifths recorded once. The source was PBMCs, collected before any cancer treatment. The receptors shown here come from a man aged 35-69 years with stage II lung adenocarcinoma.

The V and J genes are TRBV18 and TRBJ2-1; no clear D. The CDR3 covers 13 residues. The ends were cut back, 5 bases at V and 0 bases at J, with 5 bases in the middle. Germline loops: CDR1 KGHSH, CDR2 LQKENI. CDR3 in amino acids: CASSSDSYNEQFF. The DNA for the CDR3 is TGTGCCAGCTCATCCGACTCCTACAATGAGCAGTTCTTC.

The chain has TRBV5-1 and TRBJ2-3; 7 bases are a match to TRBD1. Germline V gene data show CDR1 as SGHRS and CDR2 as YFSETQ. The CDR3 loop spans 16 amino acids. J lost 3 bases, V lost 5 bases, and 12 bases had no gene match. The CDR3 spells CASSLPTGDRTDTQYF. CDR3 coding DNA: TGCGCCAGCAGTCTCCCTACAGGGGATAGAACAGATACGCAGTATTTT.

This chain uses TRBV6-5 with TRBJ2-3; 8 bases match TRBD1. CDR3 length equals 15 residues. The V gene end was trimmed by 0 bases and the J gene end by 8 bases; junction bases not matched to a gene: 7. Germline lookup yields CDR1 MNHEY and CDR2 SVGAGI. The CDR3 DNA reads TGTGCCAGCAGTTACTCGACAGGGGAGACGGTTACGCAGTATTTT. Encoded protein: CASSYSTGETVTQYF.

The J gene is TRBJ2-3, the V gene TRBV5-4; D uncertain. V shed 4 bases and J shed 6 bases, with 15 bases lying between them. Germline V gene data show CDR1 as SGHNT and CDR2 as YYREEE (reference sequence). The CDR3 spans 14 residues. The CDR3 loop reads CASSLRAEGDTQYF. For the CDR3, the DNA is TGTGCCAGCAGCCTACGCGCCGAAGGGGATACGCAGTATTTT.

The CDR3 region is CASSPMGGGGTEAFF. The CDR3 nucleotides read TGTGCCAGCAGCCCGATGGGGGGCGGTGGGACTGAAGCTTTCTTT. This sequence joins TRBV5-4 and TRBJ1-1, with a possible D match to TRBD1 (6 bases). V lost 4 bases, J lost 5 bases, and 18 bases lay in between. The CDR3 loop spans 15 amino acids. From germline, CDR1 is SGHNT and CDR2 YYREEE (reference sequence).

The CDR3, as DNA: TGTGCCAGCAGCGCTTCACAGGGGGGTAATGAAAAACTGTTTTTT. Amino acids: CASSASQGGNEKLFF. The V call is TRBV9, the J call TRBJ1-4; 8 nucleotides line up with TRBD1. CDR1 and CDR2 from the germline V gene are SGDLS and YYNGEE. V trimming: 3 bases; J trimming: 4 bases; junction bases outside the gene matches: 5. This CDR3 has 15 residues.

The V gene is TRBV5-8, the J gene TRBJ2-7; D is unclear. V was cut by 4 bases and J by 6 bases, with 20 bases left in between. CDR3 length: 15 residues. Germline CDR1 is SGHTS and CDR2 is YDEGEE. The CDR3 protein is CASSAFAGSSPEQYF. CDR3 in DNA: TGTGCCAGCAGCGCCTTTGCTGGTAGTAGCCCCGAGCAGTACTTC.

V usage is TRBV6-1 and J usage is TRBJ2-7; 9 nucleotides match TRBD1. Trimming removed 6 bases from V and 6 bases from J; junction bases left unmatched: 9. Germline values: CDR1 MNHNS, CDR2 SASEGT. CDR3 length: 14 residues. The CDR3 DNA is TGTGCCAGCAGGCTCGCGGGACAGGGTGGCGAGCAGTACTTC. This encodes CASRLAGQGGEQYF.

CDR3: CASSPEGNYGYTF. CDR3 in DNA: TGTGCCAGCTCACCGGAAGGGAACTATGGCTACACCTTC. J is TRBJ1-2 and V is TRBV18; D unresolved. CDR1 KGHSH and CDR2 LQKENI come from the germline V gene. The CDR3 sequence is 13 residues long. V was clipped by 3 bases and J by 2 bases, with 7 bases between them.

This clone was seen repeatedly, ten times or more. The chain is built from TRBV4-2 and TRBJ2-7; a weak D match, TRBD2 (6 bases). Germline loops: CDR1 LGHNA, CDR2 YNFKEQ. Deletions cut 0 bases from V and 6 bases from J, with 15 bases between. The length of the CDR3 is 15 residues. The CDR3 region has the DNA TGTGCCAGCAGCCAAGATTACCCCGGGAGAGGCGAGCAGTACTTC. It is translated as CASSQDYPGRGEQYF.

This clone showed up just a few times. The chain joins TRBV7-3 to TRBJ2-1, with D possibly matching TRBD1 (6 bases). V gave up 5 bases and J gave up 0 bases, with 17 bases separating them. Germline CDR1 and CDR2: SGHTA and FQGTGA. The CDR3 runs 17 residues. The CDR3 here is CASSRQQGFSSYNEQFF. In nucleotides, the CDR3 is TGTGCCAGCAGCCGACAACAGGGTTTTAGCTCCTACAATGAGCAGTTCTTC.

This clone was seen only once. The chain links TRBV19 to TRBJ2-3, with 8 nucleotides matching TRBD2. This CDR3 has 16 residues. V lost 4 bases, J lost 3 bases, and 9 bases stayed unmatched. Germline CDR1 is LNHDA and CDR2 is SQIVND (reference sequence). The CDR3 loop is CASSNTGTGGTDTQYF. As DNA, the CDR3 is TGTGCCAGTAGTAATACAGGGACGGGAGGGACAGATACGCAGTATTTT.

V is TRBV9 and J is TRBJ2-1; no clear D gene. Trimming took 0 bases from V and 10 from J, leaving 14 bases between them. Germline V lookup: CDR1 SGDLS, CDR2 YYNGEE. The CDR3 consists of 14 residues. Here the CDR3 DNA reads TGTGCCAGCAGCGTAGGCAGCACCGCGAGGGAGCAGTTCTTC. Protein sequence: CASSVGSTAREQFF.